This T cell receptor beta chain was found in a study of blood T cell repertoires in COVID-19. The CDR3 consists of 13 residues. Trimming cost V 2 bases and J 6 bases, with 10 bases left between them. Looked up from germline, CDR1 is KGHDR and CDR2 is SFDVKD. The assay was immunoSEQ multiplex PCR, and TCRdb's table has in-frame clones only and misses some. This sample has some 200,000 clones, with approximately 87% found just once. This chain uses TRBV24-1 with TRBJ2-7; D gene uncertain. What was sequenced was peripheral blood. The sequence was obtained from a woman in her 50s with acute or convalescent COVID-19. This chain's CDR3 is CATSDSSLGEQYF. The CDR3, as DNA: TGTGCCACCAGTGATTCATCTCTCGGCGAGCAGTACTTC.